These 32 T cell receptor beta chains were sequenced from one sample in a study of blood T cell repertoires in COVID-19. Assay used: immunoSEQ multiplex PCR; TCRdb lists only in-frame clones, some missing. The table has about 120,000 clones, about 88% seen once; the top ten hold around 3.6%. Sequenced material: peripheral blood. All receptors derive from a man aged 50 or older with active COVID-19.

V and J are TRBV7-8 and TRBJ2-5; D is possibly TRBD2 (6 bases). Between the trimmed V and J ends, which lost 5 bases and 1 base, there was a span of 11 bases. CDR3 size: 14 residues. The germline V gene has CDR1 SGHVS and CDR2 FQNEAQ. CDR3 DNA: TGTGCCAGCAGCCCCGTCGGGGGCCAAGAGACCCAGTACTTC. This gives the protein CASSPVGGQETQYF.

The V call is TRBV5-1, the J call TRBJ2-7; TRBD1 aligns across 12 bases. Germline trimming cut 2 bases from V and 6 bases from J; bases unmatched to any gene: 6. In germline, CDR1 is SGHRS, CDR2 YFSETQ. CDR3 length: 15 amino acids. CDR3 in amino acids: CASSFLGTGGSEQYF. The CDR3 DNA reads as TGCGCCAGCAGCTTCCTGGGGACAGGGGGCTCCGAGCAGTACTTC.

The gene calls are TRBV13 and TRBJ2-1, with TRBD1 identical over 7 bases. The V gene end was trimmed by 5 bases and the J gene end by 12 bases; junction bases not matched to a gene: 22. The CDR3 spans 17 residues. Germline CDR1 is PRHDT and CDR2 is FYEKMQ (reference sequence). Here the CDR3 reads CASSARRGSSPWARQFF. In DNA form, the CDR3 reads TGTGCCAGCAGCGCCCGCAGGGGGTCCAGTCCTTGGGCCCGGCAGTTCTTC.

The J gene is TRBJ2-5, the V gene TRBV11-3; 8 bases are shared with TRBD2. Trimming at V came to 0 bases and at J to 4 bases, leaving 4 bases not matched to a gene. There are 15 residues in the CDR3. Germline V CDR1 and CDR2: SGHNT, YENEEA. This CDR3 is CASSLDTGGPETQYF. The CDR3 DNA follows: TGTGCCAGCAGCTTAGATACGGGAGGGCCAGAGACCCAGTACTTC.

V is TRBV5-1 and J is TRBJ2-1; D perhaps matches TRBD2 (7 bases). Germline values: CDR1 SGHRS, CDR2 YFSETQ. Trimming left V 4 bases short and J 8 bases short, with 19 bases between. There are 15 residues in the CDR3. The CDR3 here is CASSTSRGGVYEQFF. CDR3 nucleotide sequence: TGCGCCAGCAGCACCTCGAGGGGGGGCGTGTATGAGCAGTTCTTC.

The J gene is TRBJ2-2, the V gene TRBV5-4, with 7 bases lining up with TRBD1. The CDR3 has 15 residues. Germline V gene sequence: CDR1 SGHNT, CDR2 YYREEE (reference sequence). Trimming removed 4 bases from V and 2 bases from J; junction bases left unmatched: 5. The CDR3 is CASSNRDRNTGELFF. For the CDR3, the DNA is TGTGCCAGCAGCAACCGGGACAGAAACACCGGGGAGCTGTTTTTT.

The rearrangement links TRBV5-1 to TRBJ2-3; 9 bases are a match to TRBD1. V dropped 2 bases and J dropped 10; count of bases not matched to a gene: 8. CDR1 and CDR2 (germline): SGHRS, YFSETQ. The CDR3 totals 14 residues. CDR3 loop: CASSFTGGAPSQYF. The DNA of the CDR3 is TGCGCCAGCAGCTTCACAGGGGGCGCCCCCTCGCAGTATTTT.

This chain uses TRBV5-1 with TRBJ2-2; 9 bases match TRBD2. Unmatched junction bases numbered 4, after V lost 4 bases and J lost 0 bases. CDR1 is SGHRS, CDR2 YFSETQ, per germline. The CDR3 is 16 residues long. CDR3 amino acids: CASSGSGGTNTGELFF. CDR3 DNA sequence: TGCGCCAGCAGCGGAAGCGGGGGGACGAACACCGGGGAGCTGTTTTTT.

The chain joins TRBV6-6 to TRBJ2-5, with TRBD1 matching 10 bases. The CDR3 loop spans 13 amino acids. Germline assignment: CDR1 MNHNY and CDR2 SVGAGI (reference sequence). V gave up 6 bases and J gave up 5 bases; unmatched junction bases: 3. CDR3 residues: CASRQGQGETQYF. The CDR3 DNA is TGTGCCAGCAGACAGGGACAGGGGGAGACCCAGTACTTC.

The CDR3 here is CASGAGGSNTGELFF. CDR3 sequence (DNA): TGCGCCAGCGGAGCGGGAGGCTCGAACACCGGGGAGCTGTTTTTT. The chain links TRBV5-1 to TRBJ2-2; 9 nucleotides align to TRBD2. J was trimmed by 0 bases and V by 7 bases; bases with no gene match: 4. The CDR3 runs to 15 residues. Germline-derived CDR1 and CDR2 are SGHRS and YFSETQ.

The gene calls are TRBV20-1 and TRBJ2-1; D not resolved. The CDR3 sequence is 17 residues long. CDR1 and CDR2 (germline): DFQATT, SNEGSKA (reference sequence). V was trimmed by 3 bases and J by 1 base, leaving 19 bases between them. CDR3 nucleotides: TGCAGTGCTAGTGCCTCGGTGCGGATTCGGTCCTACAATGAGCAGTTCTTC. Encoded protein: CSASASVRIRSYNEQFF.

The V call is TRBV20-1, the J call TRBJ2-5, with D possibly matching TRBD2 (6 bases). V was pared by 5 bases and J by 5 bases, with 9 bases between. This CDR3 spans 11 amino acids. CDR1 DFQATT and CDR2 SNEGSKA come from the germline V gene (reference sequence). In nucleotides, the CDR3 is TGCAGTGCTCGGGACTGGGAGACCCAGTACTTC. It specifies CSARDWETQYF.

This clone turned up a few times. The chain carries TRBV10-3 and TRBJ2-7, with TRBD1 identical over 9 bases. V gave up 2 bases and J gave up 6 bases; unmatched junction bases: 2. The CDR3 runs to 13 residues. Germline assignment: CDR1 ENHRY and CDR2 SYGVKD. CDR3 sequence (DNA): TGTGCCATCAGTGAGACGGGACAGGGCGAGCAGTACGTC. This sequence encodes CAISETGQGEQYV.

V is TRBV29-1 and J is TRBJ2-1; no reliable D call. The germline V gene has CDR1 SQVTM and CDR2 ANQGSEA. The CDR3 sequence is 11 residues long. The V gene lost 2 bases and the J gene lost 4 bases, with 3 bases spanning the gap. The CDR3 region is CSVELYNEQFF. As DNA, the CDR3 is TGCAGCGTTGAACTGTACAATGAGCAGTTCTTC.

The CDR3 protein is CASSQVVPSGGPTDTQYF. CDR3 DNA: TGCGCCAGCAGCCAAGTTGTTCCTAGCGGGGGCCCCACAGATACGCAGTATTTT. The V call is TRBV4-1, the J call TRBJ2-3, with 10 bases aligning to TRBD2. Losses at the gene ends were 1 base for V and 2 bases for J; bases not matched to a gene: 9. Germline V gene data show CDR1 as MGHRA and CDR2 as YSYEKL. The CDR3 consists of 18 residues.

This chain links TRBV6-5 with TRBJ2-7; 7 bases fit TRBD1. CDR1 and CDR2 (germline): MNHEY, SVGAGI. This CDR3 region has 15 residues. Trimming took 5 bases from V and 3 from J; bases not matched to a gene: 10. CDR3 loop: CASSRQATGNYEQYF. CDR3 coding DNA: TGTGCCAGCAGTCGACAGGCGACAGGGAACTACGAGCAGTACTTC.

The V and J genes are TRBV7-8 and TRBJ1-2; maybe TRBD1 (6 bases). The CDR3 is made up of 14 amino acids. CDR1 and CDR2 (germline): SGHVS, FQNEAQ. V shed 4 bases and J shed 8 bases, with 17 bases lying between them. The CDR3: CASSSEWGGEGYTF. The CDR3 nucleotides are TGTGCCAGCAGCTCAGAATGGGGGGGCGAAGGCTACACCTTC.

V gene TRBV5-4 combines with J gene TRBJ1-1; 7 bases are a match to TRBD1. The length of the CDR3 is 14 residues. V dropped 3 bases and J dropped 3; count of bases not matched to a gene: 5. Per germline, CDR1 SGHNT and CDR2 YYREEE (reference sequence). CDR3 nucleotide sequence: TGTGCCAGCAGCTCCAACAGGGGAGACACTGAAGCTTTCTTT. Translating it yields CASSSNRGDTEAFF.

The V gene is TRBV6-6, the J gene TRBJ2-5; 7 nucleotides align to TRBD1. The CDR3 sequence is 15 residues long. Germline V lookup: CDR1 MNHNY, CDR2 SVGAGI (reference sequence). The trim removed 2 bases at V and 0 bases at J, leaving 3 bases unmatched. CDR3 sequence reads: CASSYNDRDQETQYF. The CDR3 DNA follows: TGTGCCAGCAGTTACAACGACAGGGACCAAGAGACCCAGTACTTC.

The J gene is TRBJ2-1, the V gene TRBV6-5; 8 nucleotides line up with TRBD2. The CDR3 loop spans 12 amino acids. J lost 9 bases, V lost 6 bases, and 4 bases had no gene match. Germline values: CDR1 MNHEY, CDR2 SVGAGI. The CDR3 nucleotides are TGTGCCAGCAGGCTGACTAGCGCTGAGCAGTTCTTC. Encoded protein: CASRLTSAEQFF.

The chain is built from TRBV19 and TRBJ1-1; weak D call: TRBD1 (6 bases). CDR1 LNHDA and CDR2 SQIVND come from the germline V gene (reference sequence). Trimming stripped 8 bases from V and 4 bases from J, with 14 bases between. This CDR3 has 13 amino acids. CDR3 DNA sequence: TGTGCCAGTGCACAGGGAGGGGGCACTGAAGCTTTCTTT. Translated, it gives CASAQGGGTEAFF.

The chain carries TRBV19 and TRBJ1-1; D might be TRBD1 (5 bases). The CDR3 spans 16 residues. With 0 bases removed from V and 5 bases from J, the gap between germline ends came to 16 bases. Germline loops: CDR1 LNHDA, CDR2 SQIVND (reference sequence). The DNA for the CDR3 is TGTGCCAGTAGTATAGAGTTTGCGGGGGGATGGACTGAAGCTTTCTTT. This codes for CASSIEFAGGWTEAFF.

The chain couples TRBV6-5 to TRBJ1-1; D perhaps matches TRBD1 (5 bases). The CDR3 has 14 amino acids. V lost 7 bases and J 2 bases, leaving 14 bases between the germline ends. Germline V CDR1 and CDR2: MNHEY, SVGAGI. This chain's CDR3 is CASNPSGGNTEAFF. Written as DNA, the CDR3 is TGTGCCAGCAATCCTTCGGGGGGAAACACTGAAGCTTTCTTT.

The chain employs TRBV10-1 and TRBJ2-1; D call uncertain. The germline V gene encodes CDR1 WNHNN and CDR2 SYGVQD (reference sequence). The CDR3 spans 13 residues. Trimming removed 4 bases from V and 7 bases from J, with 11 bases in between. The CDR3 nucleotides read TGCGCCAGCAGTGGACCCCCTAGGAATGAGCAGTTCTTC. It translates to CASSGPPRNEQFF.

The chain combines TRBV24-1 with TRBJ1-2, with 7 nucleotides matching TRBD1. Unmatched junction bases numbered 2, after V lost 4 bases and J lost 4 bases. The V gene's germline CDR1 is KGHDR and CDR2 SFDVKD. CDR3 length: 13 residues. The CDR3 DNA reads as TGTGCCACCAGTGAGGGGACAGCCTATGGCTACACCTTC. It specifies CATSEGTAYGYTF.

This chain uses TRBV19 with TRBJ1-5, with D hard to call. The CDR3 has 12 residues. CDR1 and CDR2 (germline): LNHDA, SQIVND (reference sequence). V lost 4 bases to trimming and J lost 9 bases, with 10 bases between them. In DNA form, the CDR3 reads TGTGCCAGTAGTACTACCGCGGGGCCCCAGCATTTT. Protein: CASSTTAGPQHF. The full variable domain, in which reference TRBV19 and TRBJ1-5 provide the parts outside the CDR3, is DGGITQSPKYLFRKEGQNVTLSCEQNLNHDAMYWYRQDPGQGLRLIYYSQIVNDFQKGDIAEGYSVSREKKESFPLTVTSAQKNPTAFYLCASSTTAGPQHFGDGTRLSIL.

This clone was observed a single time. The genes are TRBV6-5 and TRBJ2-7, with no clear D. Trimming took off 0 bases at V and 0 bases at J, with 6 bases between the two ends. The length of the CDR3 is 14 residues. Germline lookup yields CDR1 MNHEY and CDR2 SVGAGI. The DNA for the CDR3 is TGTGCCAGCAGTTACTCGAGTTTCTCCTACGAGCAGTACTTC. Translating it yields CASSYSSFSYEQYF.

This clone was counted a single time. The gene calls are TRBV3-1 (or the pseudogene TRBV3-2) and TRBJ2-1; the match to TRBD2 covers 10 bases. J lost 7 bases, V lost 4 bases, and 10 bases had no gene match. CDR1 and CDR2 from the germline V gene are LGHDT and YNNKEL (reference sequence). This CDR3 comprises 16 residues. CDR3 nucleotides: TGTGCCAGCAGCCTGGTGACACTAGCGGGAAGGAATGAGCAGTTCTTC. This encodes CASSLVTLAGRNEQFF.

This chain connects TRBV7-8 to TRBJ2-3, with TRBD2 identical over 10 bases. Per the germline V gene, CDR1 is SGHVS and CDR2 is FQNEAQ. The ends lost 4 bases at V and 3 bases at J; junction bases unmatched: 7. The length of the CDR3 is 16 residues. The CDR3 reads CASSSASGRTTDTQYF. The DNA of the CDR3 is TGTGCCAGCAGCTCCGCTAGCGGGAGAACGACAGATACGCAGTATTTT.

The J gene is TRBJ2-5, the V gene TRBV6-5; possible D gene TRBD2, 5 bases. CDR1 is MNHEY, CDR2 SVGAGI, per germline. The germline V and J ends were trimmed by 2 bases and 7 bases, with 14 bases remaining between them. This CDR3 region has 14 residues. The CDR3 sequence: CASSYGAREGTQYF. As DNA, the CDR3 is TGTGCCAGCAGTTACGGAGCGAGGGAAGGGACCCAGTACTTC.

The rearrangement joins TRBV5-6 to TRBJ2-3; 7 bases line up with TRBD1. This CDR3 has 15 residues. CDR1 is SGHDT and CDR2 is YYEEEE in the germline V gene. J lost 2 bases, V lost 4 bases, and 7 bases had no gene match. CDR3 DNA sequence: TGTGCCAGCAGCACCGGGACAGAAAACACAGATACGCAGTATTTT. Protein product: CASSTGTENTDTQYF. Full variable domain (remainder filled in from reference TRBV5-6 and TRBJ2-3): DAGVTQSPTHLIKTRGQQVTLRCSPKSGHDTVSWYQQALGQGPQFIFQYYEEEERQRGNFPDRFSGHQFPNYSSELNVNALLLGDSALYLCASSTGTENTDTQYFGPGTRLTVL.

The chain combines TRBV5-5 with TRBJ2-3; D uncertain. Trimming removed 1 base from V and 3 bases from J, with 15 bases in between. Germline V gene sequence: CDR1 SGHKS, CDR2 YYEKEE (reference sequence). CDR3 size: 16 residues. The chain's CDR3 is CASSLTPSQATDTQYF. The CDR3 DNA reads as TGTGCCAGCAGCTTGACCCCCTCACAAGCGACAGATACGCAGTATTTT.